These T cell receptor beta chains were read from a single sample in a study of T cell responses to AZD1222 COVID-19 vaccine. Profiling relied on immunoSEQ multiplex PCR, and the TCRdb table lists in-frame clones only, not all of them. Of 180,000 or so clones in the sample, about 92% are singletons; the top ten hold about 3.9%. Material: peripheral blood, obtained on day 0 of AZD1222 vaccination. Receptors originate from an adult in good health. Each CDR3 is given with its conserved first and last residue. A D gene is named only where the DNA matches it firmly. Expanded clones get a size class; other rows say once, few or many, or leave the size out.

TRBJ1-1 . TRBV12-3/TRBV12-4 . CATSGRETEAFF TGTGCCACCTCGGGAAGGGAGACTGAAGCTTTCTTT
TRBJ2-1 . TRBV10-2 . CASSEPPVNEQFF TGCGCCAGCAGTGAGCCCCCAGTCAATGAGCAGTTCTTC
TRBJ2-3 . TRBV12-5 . CASGLVRTGTDTQYF TGTGCTAGTGGTTTGGTAAGGACAGGCACAGATACGCAGTATTTT
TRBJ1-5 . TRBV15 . CATSTKMGGNQPQHF TGTGCCACCAGCACAAAAATGGGGGGCAATCAGCCCCAGCATTTT
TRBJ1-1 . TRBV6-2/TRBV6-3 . CASSYSETEAFF TGTGCCAGCAGTTACTCCGAGACTGAAGCTTTCTTT
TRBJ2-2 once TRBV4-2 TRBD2 CASSRASGRNPGELFF TGTGCCAGCAGCCGTGCTAGCGGGAGAAACCCCGGGGAGCTGTTTTTT
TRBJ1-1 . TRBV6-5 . CASSQTPNTEAFF TGTGCCAGCAGCCAGACACCGAACACTGAAGCTTTCTTT
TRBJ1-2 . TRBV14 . CASSPGHLRGYGYTF TGTGCCAGCAGCCCGGGACACCTGAGGGGATATGGCTACACCTTC
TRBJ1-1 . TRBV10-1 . CASREGRHTEAFF TGCGCCAGCAGGGAGGGCCGGCACACTGAAGCTTTCTTT
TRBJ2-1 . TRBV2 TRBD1 CASKRQGSSYNEQFF TGTGCCAGCAAAAGACAGGGGAGCTCCTACAATGAGCAGTTCTTC
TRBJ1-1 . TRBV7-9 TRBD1 CASSANTGGHTEAFF TGTGCCAGCAGCGCCAACACAGGGGGGCACACTGAAGCTTTCTTT
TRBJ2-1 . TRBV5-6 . CASSWGGPSYNEQFF TGTGCCAGCAGCTGGGGGGGCCCTTCCTACAATGAGCAGTTCTTC
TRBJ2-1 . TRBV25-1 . CASTPYRENEQFF TGTGCCAGCACCCCGTACAGGGAAAATGAGCAGTTCTTC
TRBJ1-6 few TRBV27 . CASSPEGSPLHF TGTGCCAGCAGTCCGGAAGGTTCACCCCTCCACTTT
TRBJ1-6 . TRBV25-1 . CASTSSYNSPLHF TGTGCCAGCACTAGCTCCTATAATTCACCCCTCCACTTT
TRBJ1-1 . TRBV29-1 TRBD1 CSVLQGPLGTEAFF TGCAGCGTTTTACAGGGGCCGCTGGGCACTGAAGCTTTCTTT
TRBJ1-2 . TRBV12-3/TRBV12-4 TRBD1 CASKPGQGYGYTF TGTGCCAGCAAACCGGGACAGGGTTATGGCTACACCTTC
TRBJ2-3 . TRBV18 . CASSPRGASGQTDTQYF TGTGCCAGCTCACCAAGGGGGGCCAGCGGCCAAACAGATACGCAGTATTTT
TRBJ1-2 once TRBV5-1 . CASSFDLGNYGYTF TGCGCCAGCAGCTTTGACCTAGGGAACTATGGCTACACCTTC
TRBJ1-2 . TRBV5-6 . CASSLGQLNTF TGTGCCAGCAGCTTGGGACAGCTTAACACCTTC
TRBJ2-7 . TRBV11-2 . CASSLGREYEQYF TGTGCCAGCAGCTTAGGACGGGAATACGAGCAGTACTTC
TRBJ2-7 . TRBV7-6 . CASSSSLDLASYEQYF TGTGCCAGCAGTTCCAGCTTAGATTTAGCGTCCTACGAGCAGTACTTC
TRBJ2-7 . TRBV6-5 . CAIAVDNSYEQYF TGTGCCATCGCCGTGGACAACTCCTACGAGCAGTACTTC
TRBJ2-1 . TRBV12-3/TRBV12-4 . CASSFGLRNEQFF TGTGCCAGCAGTTTTGGACTAAGAAATGAGCAGTTCTTC
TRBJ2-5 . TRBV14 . CASSPLAGLETQYF TGTGCCAGCAGCCCGTTGGCAGGGCTGGAGACCCAGTACTTC
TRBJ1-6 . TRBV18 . CASSPDARYGTLHF TGTGCCAGCTCACCTGACGCCCGCTATGGGACCCTCCACTTT
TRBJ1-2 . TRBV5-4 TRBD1 CASSALRGQNGYTF TGTGCCAGCAGCGCCCTGAGGGGACAGAATGGCTACACCTTC
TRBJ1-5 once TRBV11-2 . CASSLGARTNQPQHF TGTGCCAGCAGCTTAGGTGCCAGGACGAATCAGCCCCAGCATTTT
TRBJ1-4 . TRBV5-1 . CASSMRGTVASNEKLFF TGCGCCAGCAGCATGAGGGGAACAGTCGCATCTAATGAAAAACTGTTTTTT
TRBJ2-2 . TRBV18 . CASSPRYSNTGELFF TGTGCCAGCTCACCGCGTTATTCGAACACCGGGGAGCTGTTTTTT
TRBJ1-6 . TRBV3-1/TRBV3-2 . CASSQSENSPLHF TGTGCCAGCAGCCAATCAGAGAATTCACCCCTCCACTTT
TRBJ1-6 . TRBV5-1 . CASSRTARPDSPLHF TGCGCCAGCAGCCGTACCGCGCGACCTGATTCACCCCTCCACTTT
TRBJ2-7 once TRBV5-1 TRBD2 CASSLVSGGLEQYF TGCGCCAGCAGCTTGGTTTCGGGAGGTCTCGAGCAGTACTTC